This TCR beta chain was identified during a study of T-cell reconstitution after alpha-beta-depleted transplantation in children. Germline V gives CDR1 KGHSH, CDR2 LQKENI. The CDR3 is made up of 15 amino acids. Trimming removed 0 bases at V and 5 bases at J, with 13 bases between. Using unique molecular identifiers, the investigators prepared the TCRbeta library. MiXCR was run by TCRdb on the PCR reads, yielding one entry per CDR3 protein. This sample has roughly 160,000 distinct CDR3 sequences, with 11% found just once. This clonotype was seen at least ten times. Its antigen is not identified. Study findings and constraints: At day 60, the high TCRbeta diversity found in some patients originated from recipient T cells and thymic progenitors that had survived. T-cell counts and diversity at one year post-transplant came mainly from newly produced T cells. Reported findings indicate that, about two months after transplant, alpha-beta T cells came from several hundred expanded clones, which were derived from non-depleted graft cells.

The rearrangement links TRBV18 to TRBJ2-5, with D tentatively TRBD1 (6 bases). This specimen was PBMCs, taken before TCRalphabeta/CD19-depleted stem cell transplant. This receptor was obtained from a boy aged 2 to 9 with acute myeloid leukemia, due to receive a stem cell transplant. The CDR3: CASSPPVRQEETQYF. The CDR3 DNA follows: TGTGCCAGCTCACCACCGGTTCGACAGGAGGAGACCCAGTACTTC.